This record looks at one T cell receptor (beta chain) sequence and its context. Its cognate antigen is unknown. Germline CDR1 reads MNHNS; CDR2 reads SASEGT. The CDR3 extends over 15 amino acids. Trimming removed 3 bases at V and 8 bases at J, with 16 bases between. The data belong to a study of cytomegalovirus exposure and HLA in healthy donors. Study results and caveats: V- and J-gene trimming of TCR beta was linked (in a later analysis) to a missense DCLRE1C variant. The records held CMV serostatus as the only immune exposure information. Several V segments, TRBV6-2 and TRBV6-3 among them, could not be told apart and were dropped.

This PCR relied on a set of 60 Vbeta primers and 13 Jbeta primers. Authors' analysis steps: There were 80 million or so unique TCR beta chains by a later count, and some 12 million of them were shared. Generated by immunoSEQ multiplex PCR, the TCRdb table keeps only in-frame clones and is missing some. V, J and clone size derive from that table, while D and trimming were established from the DNA sequence. The repertoire has roughly 150,000 clones, around 79% of them found once; the top ten carry approximately 2.3%. The sequence was obtained from a female donor in good health and CMV-seronegative. V is TRBV6-1 and J is TRBJ1-4; no definite D call. The source material was PBMCs. The CDR3 nucleotides read TGTGCCAGCAGTGATCCACTGGGAGGGAGCGAAAAACTGTTTTTT. Translated: CASSDPLGGSEKLFF.